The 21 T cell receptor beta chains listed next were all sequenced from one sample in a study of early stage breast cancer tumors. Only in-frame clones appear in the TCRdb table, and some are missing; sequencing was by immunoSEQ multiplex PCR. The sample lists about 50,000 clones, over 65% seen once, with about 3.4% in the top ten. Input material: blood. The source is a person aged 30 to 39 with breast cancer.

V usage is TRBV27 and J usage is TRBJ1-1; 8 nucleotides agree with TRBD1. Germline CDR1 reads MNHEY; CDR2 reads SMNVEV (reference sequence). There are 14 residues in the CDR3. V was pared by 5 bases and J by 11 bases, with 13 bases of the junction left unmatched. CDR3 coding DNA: TGTGCCAGCAGTAAACAGGGGGGAGGAGTTGAGGCTTTCTTT. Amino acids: CASSKQGGGVEAFF.

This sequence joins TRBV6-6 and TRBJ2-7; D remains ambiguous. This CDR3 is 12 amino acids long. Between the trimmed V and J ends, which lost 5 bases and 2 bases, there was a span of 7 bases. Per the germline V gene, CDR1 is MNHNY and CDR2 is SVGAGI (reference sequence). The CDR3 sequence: CASSPLAYEQYF. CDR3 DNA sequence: TGTGCCAGCAGTCCCCTGGCCTACGAGCAGTACTTC.

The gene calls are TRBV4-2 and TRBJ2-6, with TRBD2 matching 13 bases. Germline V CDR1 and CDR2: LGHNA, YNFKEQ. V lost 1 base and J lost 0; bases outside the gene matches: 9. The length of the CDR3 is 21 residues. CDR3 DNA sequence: TGTGCCAGCAGCCAAGTACTAGCGGGAGGGCTAGTAAACTCTGGGGCCAACGTCCTGACTTTC. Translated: CASSQVLAGGLVNSGANVLTF.

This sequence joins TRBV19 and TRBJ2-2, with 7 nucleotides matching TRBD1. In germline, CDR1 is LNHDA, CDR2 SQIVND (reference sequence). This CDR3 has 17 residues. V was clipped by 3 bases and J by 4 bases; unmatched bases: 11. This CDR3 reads CASSIPLTGRGTGELFF. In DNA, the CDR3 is TGTGCCAGTAGTATTCCCCTGACAGGGAGAGGCACCGGGGAGCTGTTTTTT.

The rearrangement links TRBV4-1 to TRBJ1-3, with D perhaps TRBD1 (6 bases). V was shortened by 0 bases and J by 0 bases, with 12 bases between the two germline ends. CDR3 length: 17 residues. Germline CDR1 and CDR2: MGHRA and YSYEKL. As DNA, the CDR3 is TGCGCCAGCAGCCAAGATCCCATGGGGGCCTCTGGAAACACCATATATTTT. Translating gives CASSQDPMGASGNTIYF.

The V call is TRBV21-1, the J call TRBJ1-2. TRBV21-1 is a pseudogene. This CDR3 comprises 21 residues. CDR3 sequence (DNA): TGTGCCAGCAGCAAAAGGTTCTTAAAGGGGGGTCTACGGACTGCTAACTATGGCTACACCTTC. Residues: CASSKRFLKGGLRTANYGYTF.

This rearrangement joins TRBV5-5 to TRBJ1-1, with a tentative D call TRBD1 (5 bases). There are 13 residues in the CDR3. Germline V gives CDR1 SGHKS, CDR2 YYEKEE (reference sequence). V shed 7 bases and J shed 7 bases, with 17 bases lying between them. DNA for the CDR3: TGTGCCAGCGCGTGGTTGCCGGGGGATGAAGCTTTCTTT. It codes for CASAWLPGDEAFF.

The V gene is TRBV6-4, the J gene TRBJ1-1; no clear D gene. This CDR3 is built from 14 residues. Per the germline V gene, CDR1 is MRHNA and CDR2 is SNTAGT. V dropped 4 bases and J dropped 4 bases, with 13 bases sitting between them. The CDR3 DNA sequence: TGTGCCAGCAGTGTTGAGGGCGAGAGCACTGAAGCTTTCTTT. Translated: CASSVEGESTEAFF.

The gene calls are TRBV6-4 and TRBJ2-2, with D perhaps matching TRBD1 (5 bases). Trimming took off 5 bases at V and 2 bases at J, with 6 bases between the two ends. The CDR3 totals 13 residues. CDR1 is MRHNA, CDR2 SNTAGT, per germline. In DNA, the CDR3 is TGTGCCAGCAGTCAGGGAAACACCGGGGAGCTGTTTTTT. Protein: CASSQGNTGELFF.

CDR3 coding DNA: TGTGCCAGCAGCACAGGACAGGGGGCCTTTGCCTACGAGCAGTACTTC. Protein product: CASSTGQGAFAYEQYF. The rearrangement uses TRBV7-9 and TRBJ2-7; 11 positions match TRBD1. Unmatched junction bases numbered 8, after V lost 5 bases and J lost 2 bases. The CDR3 is made up of 16 amino acids. Germline V gives CDR1 SEHNR, CDR2 FQNEAQ (reference sequence).

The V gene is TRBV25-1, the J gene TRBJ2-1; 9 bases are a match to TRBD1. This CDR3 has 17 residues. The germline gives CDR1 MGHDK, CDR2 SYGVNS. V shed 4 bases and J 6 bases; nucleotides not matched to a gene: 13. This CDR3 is CASSANEGTGPTNEQFF. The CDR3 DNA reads TGTGCCAGCAGTGCAAATGAAGGGACAGGGCCCACCAATGAGCAGTTCTTC.

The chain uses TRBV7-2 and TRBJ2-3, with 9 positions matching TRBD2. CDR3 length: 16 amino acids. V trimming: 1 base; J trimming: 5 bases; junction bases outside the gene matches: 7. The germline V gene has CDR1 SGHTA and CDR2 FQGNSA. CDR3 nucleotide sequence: TGTGCCAGCAGCTTAGTTGCTAGCGGGATTGGAGATACGCAGTATTTT. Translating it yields CASSLVASGIGDTQYF.

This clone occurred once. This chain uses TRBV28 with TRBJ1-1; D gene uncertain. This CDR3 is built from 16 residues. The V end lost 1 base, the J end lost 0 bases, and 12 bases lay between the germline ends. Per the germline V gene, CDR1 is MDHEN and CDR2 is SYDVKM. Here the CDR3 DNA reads TGTGCCAGCAGTTTATTCCCAGTAACAATGAACACTGAAGCTTTCTTT. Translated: CASSLFPVTMNTEAFF.

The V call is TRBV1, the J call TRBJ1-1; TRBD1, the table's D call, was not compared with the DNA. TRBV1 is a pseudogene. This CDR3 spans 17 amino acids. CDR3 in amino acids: CTSSLDLRRSMNTEAFF. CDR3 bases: TGCACCAGCAGCCTCGACCTCAGGCGTTCTATGAACACTGAAGCTTTCTTT.

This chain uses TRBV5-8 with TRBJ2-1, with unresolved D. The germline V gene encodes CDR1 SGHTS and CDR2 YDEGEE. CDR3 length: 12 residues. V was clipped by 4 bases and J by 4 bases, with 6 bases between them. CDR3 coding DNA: TGTGCCAGCAGCCCCCAATACAATGAGCAGTTCTTC. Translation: CASSPQYNEQFF. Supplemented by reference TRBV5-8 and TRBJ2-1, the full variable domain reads EAGVTQSPTHLIKTRGQQATLRCSPISGHTSVYWYQQALGLGLQFLLWYDEGEERNRGNFPPRFSGRQFPNYSSELNVNALELEDSALYLCASSPQYNEQFFGPGTRLTVL.

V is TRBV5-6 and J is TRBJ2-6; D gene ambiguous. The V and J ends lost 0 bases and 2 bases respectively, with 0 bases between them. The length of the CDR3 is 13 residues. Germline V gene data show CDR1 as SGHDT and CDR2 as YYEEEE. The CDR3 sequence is CASSLAGANVLTF. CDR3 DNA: TGTGCCAGCAGCTTGGCTGGGGCCAACGTCCTGACTTTC.

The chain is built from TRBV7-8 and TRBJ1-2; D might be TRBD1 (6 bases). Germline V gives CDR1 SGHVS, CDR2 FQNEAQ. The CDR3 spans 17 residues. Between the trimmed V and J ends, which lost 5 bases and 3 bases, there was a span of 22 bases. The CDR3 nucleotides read TGTGCCAGCAGCCCACACAGGGAAACCATGATTTACTATGGCTACACCTTC. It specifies CASSPHRETMIYYGYTF.

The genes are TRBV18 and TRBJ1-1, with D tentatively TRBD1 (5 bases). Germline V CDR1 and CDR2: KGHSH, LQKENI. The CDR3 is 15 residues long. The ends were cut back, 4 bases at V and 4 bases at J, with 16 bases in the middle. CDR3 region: CASSLIGHRSTEAFF. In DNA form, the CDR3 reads TGTGCCAGCTCACTAATAGGACACCGGAGCACTGAAGCTTTCTTT. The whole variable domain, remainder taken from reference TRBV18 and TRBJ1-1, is NAGVMQNPRHLVRRRGQEARLRCSPMKGHSHVYWYRQLPEEGLKFMVYLQKENIIDESGMPKERFSAEFPKEGPSILRIQQVVRGDSAAYFCASSLIGHRSTEAFFGQGTRLTVV.

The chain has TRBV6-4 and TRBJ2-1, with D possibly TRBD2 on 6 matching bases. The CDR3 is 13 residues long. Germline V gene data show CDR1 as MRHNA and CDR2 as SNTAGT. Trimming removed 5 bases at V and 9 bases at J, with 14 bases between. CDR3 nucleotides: TGTGCCAGCAGTATAATGGAGGGCCTTGAGCAGTTCTTC. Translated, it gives CASSIMEGLEQFF.

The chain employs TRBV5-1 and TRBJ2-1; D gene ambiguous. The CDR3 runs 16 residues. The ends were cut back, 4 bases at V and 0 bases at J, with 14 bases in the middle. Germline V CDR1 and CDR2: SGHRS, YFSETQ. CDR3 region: CASSELLGSSYNEQFF. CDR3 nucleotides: TGCGCCAGCAGCGAGCTTTTAGGAAGCTCCTACAATGAGCAGTTCTTC.

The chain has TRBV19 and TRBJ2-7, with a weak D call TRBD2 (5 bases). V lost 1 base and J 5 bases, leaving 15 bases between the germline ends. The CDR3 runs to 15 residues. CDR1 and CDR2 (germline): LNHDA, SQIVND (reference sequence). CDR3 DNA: TGTGCCAGTAGTATAGGTATTGGGATCGGGGACGAGCAGTACTTC. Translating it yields CASSIGIGIGDEQYF.